The next 26 T cell receptor beta chains were all read from a single sample in a study of OX40 agonist ivuxolimab in advanced cancers. Libraries were made using the immunoSEQ multiplex PCR assay. Held by TCRdb, this immuneACCESS table contains in-frame sequences only and omits some clones. Under half of the omission traces to an unresolved V gene where checked; the cause of the rest is unknown. This sample comprises about 35,000 clones, around 92% of them detected only once. Jointly, the top ten make up 25% to 35% of the sample. Sample: CD4+ or CD8+ T cells sorted from blood, taken in a trial of the OX40 agonist ivuxolimab. Source of these receptors: an adult with an advanced solid tumor such as melanoma, head and neck, liver or kidney cancer.

This chain joins TRBV6-5 and TRBJ2-3; 9 nucleotides agree with TRBD2. With 6 bases clipped from V and 0 bases from J, the junction kept 1 base outside the gene matches. The germline V gene encodes CDR1 MNHEY and CDR2 SVGAGI. CDR3 size: 14 residues. CDR3 amino acids: CASRLAGSTDTQYF. DNA of the CDR3: TGTGCCAGCAGGCTAGCGGGGAGCACAGATACGCAGTATTTT.

This chain uses TRBV11-2 with TRBJ2-5; TRBD1 might be the D (5 bases). CDR1 is SGHAT, CDR2 FQNNGV, per germline. This CDR3 spans 16 amino acids. V was cut by 5 bases and J by 0 bases, with 16 bases left in between. CDR3 in amino acids: CASSPGAHLYQETQYF. DNA of the CDR3: TGTGCCAGCAGCCCTGGGGCCCACTTGTACCAAGAGACCCAGTACTTC.

V and J are TRBV2 and TRBJ2-7; TRBD2 agrees at 7 bases. Trimming removed 5 bases from V and 3 bases from J; junction bases left unmatched: 31. CDR3 length: 22 amino acids. Germline assignment: CDR1 SNHLY and CDR2 FYNNEI. The CDR3 coding sequence is TGTGCCAGCAGTAGACCGATAGCCTGGGGGGAGGGCCCCCATGTCTCTCTCTACGAGCAGTACTTC. It specifies CASSRPIAWGEGPHVSLYEQYF. Based on the CDR3 plus reference TRBV2 and TRBJ2-7, the full variable domain is EPEVTQTPSHQVTQMGQEVILRCVPISNHLYFYWYRQILGQKVEFLVSFYNNEISEKSEIFDDQFSVERPDGSNFTLKIRSTKLEDSAMYFCASSRPIAWGEGPHVSLYEQYFGPGTRLTVT.

This clone was observed a handful of times. This chain uses TRBV9 with TRBJ1-2, with D perhaps matching TRBD1 (5 bases). Germline V gene data show CDR1 as SGDLS and CDR2 as YYNGEE. The CDR3 sequence is 14 residues long. The germline V and J ends were trimmed by 0 bases and 5 bases, with 11 bases remaining between them. The CDR3 loop is CASSVAGTQYGYTF. The DNA for the CDR3 is TGTGCCAGCAGCGTAGCCGGGACGCAGTATGGCTACACCTTC.

The chain couples TRBV7-2 to TRBJ1-5; D possibly corresponds to TRBD1 (6 bases). The V end was cut by 7 bases, the J end by 6 bases, with 19 bases between. Germline V gene sequence: CDR1 SGHTA, CDR2 FQGNSA. The CDR3 loop spans 15 amino acids. The CDR3 protein is CASKTQGDSGQPQHF. CDR3 DNA sequence: TGTGCCAGCAAGACACAGGGAGACTCCGGTCAGCCCCAGCATTTT.

V and J are TRBV27 and TRBJ2-1, with D tentatively TRBD2 (6 bases). V dropped 3 bases and J dropped 6 bases, with 18 bases sitting between them. Per the germline V gene, CDR1 is MNHEY and CDR2 is SMNVEV (reference sequence). The length of the CDR3 is 16 residues. CDR3 protein: CASSFVGGVATNEQFF. The CDR3 coding sequence is TGTGCCAGCAGTTTCGTGGGGGGAGTGGCTACCAATGAGCAGTTCTTC.

V gene TRBV15 combines with J gene TRBJ1-5, with TRBD1 matching 8 bases. Germline V gene sequence: CDR1 LNHNV, CDR2 YYDKDF (reference sequence). The CDR3 covers 14 residues. The J segment lost 2 bases and the V segment lost 7 bases, leaving 4 bases of the junction unmatched. The CDR3 here is CATKGQDGNQPQHF. Written as DNA, the CDR3 is TGTGCCACCAAGGGACAGGACGGCAATCAGCCCCAGCATTTT.

This clone was seen a handful of times. The chain employs TRBV7-9 and TRBJ2-7; TRBD2 aligns across 9 bases. The junction had 5 bases not matched to a gene; V was cut back by 7 bases and J by 1 base. The length of the CDR3 is 14 residues. CDR1 is SEHNR, CDR2 FQNEAQ, per germline (reference sequence). CDR3 residues: CASTVAGASYEQYF. The CDR3 bases are TGTGCCAGCACCGTAGCGGGAGCTTCCTACGAGCAGTACTTC.

The rearrangement links TRBV4-3 to TRBJ1-2, with TRBD1 matching over 7 bases. J lost 4 bases, V lost 5 bases, and 4 bases had no gene match. Germline-derived CDR1 and CDR2 are LGHNA and YSLEER. The CDR3 covers 13 residues. As DNA, the CDR3 is TGCGCCAGCAGCGTTGACAGGGCCTATGGCTACACCTTC. It yields the protein CASSVDRAYGYTF.

The chain uses TRBV30 and TRBJ1-5; possible D gene TRBD1, 5 bases. CDR1 and CDR2 (germline): GTSNPN, SVGIG (reference sequence). Trimming removed 0 bases at V and 1 base at J, with 10 bases between. CDR3 length: 15 residues. This CDR3 reads CAWSVRGSSNQPQHF. CDR3 DNA sequence: TGTGCCTGGAGTGTAAGGGGCTCCAGCAATCAGCCCCAGCATTTT.

This clone was detected only once. The chain carries TRBV7-9 and TRBJ1-1; 7 nucleotides align to TRBD1. V was clipped by 6 bases and J by 7 bases; unmatched bases: 5. The CDR3 runs 12 residues. The germline V gene encodes CDR1 SEHNR and CDR2 FQNEAQ (reference sequence). CDR3 loop: CASSSTGVEAFF. DNA for the CDR3: TGTGCCAGCAGTTCAACAGGGGTTGAAGCTTTCTTT.

The chain recombines TRBV7-2 with TRBJ2-7; D gene uncertain. Germline V gene lookup returns CDR1 SGHTA and CDR2 FQGNSA. The CDR3 is made up of 13 amino acids. Trimming removed 0 bases at V and 1 base at J, with 4 bases between. As DNA, the CDR3 is TGTGCCAGCAGCTTAGCTGAGTCCTACGAGCAGTACTTC. Protein product: CASSLAESYEQYF.

The chain joins TRBV6-5 to TRBJ2-1, with D possibly being TRBD2 (7 bases). Deletions cut 2 bases from V and 8 bases from J, with 10 bases between. CDR3 length equals 13 residues. The V gene's germline CDR1 is MNHEY and CDR2 SVGAGI. Here the CDR3 DNA reads TGTGCCAGCAGTTACACGGGGGGCCATGAGCAGTTCTTC. Protein product: CASSYTGGHEQFF.

The V call is TRBV4-3, the J call TRBJ1-4; TRBD1 is a possible D gene (5 bases). There are 17 residues in the CDR3. Germline V lookup: CDR1 LGHNA, CDR2 YSLEER. Trimming removed 2 bases from V and 0 bases from J, with 13 bases in between. The DNA for the CDR3 is TGCGCCAGCAGCCAAACCCCTCAGGGATCAACTAATGAAAAACTGTTTTTT. Its protein is CASSQTPQGSTNEKLFF.

V gene TRBV9 combines with J gene TRBJ2-7; possible D gene TRBD2, 6 bases. V lost 0 bases and J lost 2, with 12 bases in between. CDR3 length equals 15 residues. Germline assignment: CDR1 SGDLS and CDR2 YYNGEE. For the CDR3, the DNA is TGTGCCAGCAGCGTAGGGGGTAGCGGAACCTACGAGCAGTACTTC. As protein: CASSVGGSGTYEQYF.

The chain couples TRBV7-9 to TRBJ2-7, with D hard to call. The germline V and J ends were trimmed by 2 bases and 4 bases, with 6 bases remaining between them. This CDR3 comprises 12 residues. CDR1 is SEHNR and CDR2 is FQNEAQ in the germline V gene (reference sequence). The CDR3 DNA sequence: TGTGCCAGCAGCTTATCTGGATACGAGCAGTACTTC. Its translation is CASSLSGYEQYF.

In its sample, this clone was seen many times. V and J are TRBV9 and TRBJ2-1; D is uncertain. This CDR3 comprises 13 residues. CDR1 and CDR2 (germline): SGDLS, YYNGEE. The V gene lost 3 bases and the J gene lost 7 bases, with 11 bases spanning the gap. The CDR3 spells CASSAPYSNEQFF. For the CDR3, the DNA is TGTGCCAGCAGCGCCCCCTACTCGAATGAGCAGTTCTTC.

The chain carries TRBV13 and TRBJ2-7; perhaps D is TRBD1 or TRBD2 (6 bases each). The germline gives CDR1 PRHDT, CDR2 FYEKMQ (reference sequence). V was trimmed by 3 bases and J by 2 bases, leaving 14 bases between them. The CDR3 extends over 15 amino acids. CDR3 nucleotide sequence: TGTGCCAGCAGCTTTGGGGGCGGGAAGACCTACGAGCAGTACTTC. Its protein product is CASSFGGGKTYEQYF.

The chain recombines TRBV11-2 with TRBJ2-4; TRBD1 or TRBD2 may be the D gene (6 bases each). V dropped 4 bases and J dropped 1 base, with 14 bases sitting between them. From germline, CDR1 is SGHAT and CDR2 FQNNGV. This CDR3 is 16 amino acids long. CDR3 nucleotides: TGTGCCAGCAGCTCATGGGGGGCGAGGGCCAAAAACATTCAGTACTTC. Translation gives CASSSWGARAKNIQYF.

The V and J genes are TRBV27 and TRBJ2-7; D is unclear. The germline CDR1 and CDR2 sequences are MNHEY and SMNVEV (reference sequence). V was cut by 5 bases and J by 1 base, with 15 bases left in between. This CDR3 has 15 residues. This CDR3 reads CASSLSVPLSYEQYF. CDR3 DNA sequence: TGTGCCAGCAGTCTTTCAGTGCCCTTATCCTACGAGCAGTACTTC.

The chain uses TRBV27 and TRBJ2-1; no firm D call. V was shortened by 3 bases and J by 8 bases, with 14 bases between the two germline ends. Germline loops: CDR1 MNHEY, CDR2 SMNVEV (reference sequence). The CDR3 covers 14 residues. This chain's CDR3 is CASSLVEARDEQFF. CDR3 sequence (DNA): TGTGCCAGCAGTTTGGTGGAAGCAAGAGATGAGCAGTTCTTC.

The DNA for the CDR3 is TGCGCCAGCAGCCCTCAGGACACGGGGCTAGATACCGGGGAGCTGTTTTTT. Residues: CASSPQDTGLDTGELFF. The chain employs TRBV5-1 and TRBJ2-2; either TRBD1 or TRBD2 may fit D (5 bases each). Germline CDR1 reads SGHRS; CDR2 reads YFSETQ. CDR3 length equals 17 residues. Trimming took 4 bases from V and 5 from J, leaving 21 bases between them.

The chain couples TRBV28 to TRBJ2-5; TRBD2 matches 12 bases. V was pared by 3 bases and J by 4 bases, with 12 bases of the junction left unmatched. Germline CDR1 and CDR2: MDHEN and SYDVKM. This CDR3 has 18 amino acids. The CDR3 DNA reads TGTGCCAGCAGTTTGGGCCTCCTAGCGGGAGGGCCGGGAGAGACCCAGTACTTC. Translated, it gives CASSLGLLAGGPGETQYF.

The chain combines TRBV18 with TRBJ2-4; D might be TRBD1 or TRBD2, each matching 5 bases. The V gene lost 0 bases and the J gene lost 9 bases, with 12 bases spanning the gap. CDR1 KGHSH and CDR2 LQKENI come from the germline V gene. The CDR3 extends over 14 amino acids. CDR3 DNA sequence: TGTGCCAGCTCACCACCCAGGGAGAACGGCATTCAGTACTTC. This codes for CASSPPRENGIQYF. Based on the CDR3 plus reference TRBV18 and TRBJ2-4, the full variable domain is NAGVMQNPRHLVRRRGQEARLRCSPMKGHSHVYWYRQLPEEGLKFMVYLQKENIIDESGMPKERFSAEFPKEGPSILRIQQVVRGDSAAYFCASSPPRENGIQYFGAGTRLSVL.

The rearrangement uses TRBV10-3 and TRBJ1-3; D gene unclear. The CDR3 runs 14 residues. Germline V gives CDR1 ENHRY, CDR2 SYGVKD. Trimming left V 1 base short and J 2 bases short, with 6 bases between. Written as DNA, the CDR3 is TGTGCCATCAGTGAGTTGGGTACTGGAAACACCATATATTTT. Translated: CAISELGTGNTIYF.

This chain links TRBV27 with TRBJ2-7, with D perhaps TRBD1 (5 bases). This CDR3 region has 12 residues. Germline V gene data show CDR1 as MNHEY and CDR2 as SMNVEV (reference sequence). The germline V and J ends were trimmed by 4 bases and 6 bases, with 10 bases remaining between them. The CDR3 protein is CASSYPRVEQYF. DNA of the CDR3: TGTGCCAGCAGTTACCCCAGGGTCGAGCAGTACTTC.